This TCR beta chain was sequenced during a study of blood T cell repertoires in COVID-19. Study at large: Researchers got acute and convalescent COVID-19 samples from the United States, Italy and Spain. T cells, B-cell-depleted T cells, or PBMCs provided the cDNA or gDNA that served as material.

The authors' processing: By means of reference gene primer amplification, nucleated cell counts were estimated. Only in-frame clones appear in the TCRdb table, and some are missing; sequencing was by immunoSEQ multiplex PCR. Clonal size and the V and J genes are those of that table, whereas D and trimming came from the DNA. The data contain 150,000 or so clones, 77% of them seen just once; the ten biggest clones take up roughly 8.9%. V was pared by 4 bases and J by 8 bases, with 12 bases between. This CDR3 comprises 14 residues. Germline assignment: CDR1 LGHDT and CDR2 YNNKEL (reference sequence). The TCR sequence derives from a woman aged 50 to 60 with active or convalescent COVID-19. Sequences were obtained from peripheral blood. The chain has TRBV3-1 (or the pseudogene TRBV3-2) and TRBJ1-6, with D unresolved. CDR3 sequence (DNA): TGTGCCAGCAGCCCGGACGGCGGGGATTCACCCCTCCACTTT. Protein sequence: CASSPDGGDSPLHF.